The source of this TCR beta chain is a study of blood T cell repertoires in COVID-19. Study-level information: The United States, Italy and Spain were the sources of the acute and convalescent COVID-19 samples.

Produced via immunoSEQ multiplex PCR; TCRdb's table is partial and in-frame only. This table holds roughly 300,000 clones, over 75% found once. Trimming stripped 1 base from V and 0 bases from J, with 8 bases between. Germline CDR1 SGHRS, CDR2 YFSETQ. CDR3 length equals 15 residues. The chain links TRBV5-1 to TRBJ1-3; weak D call: TRBD1 (5 bases). The TCR comes from a man aged 25 to 45 who had recovered from COVID-19. The specimen was PBMCs or T cells enriched from blood (not recorded which). CDR3 coding DNA: TGCGCCAGCAGCTTGACAGGTCCCTCTGGAAACACCATATATTTT. It yields the protein CASSLTGPSGNTIYF. Using reference TRBV5-1 and TRBJ1-3 for the parts outside the CDR3, the full variable domain is KAGVTQTPRYLIKTRGQQVTLSCSPISGHRSVSWYQQTPGQGLQFLFEYFSETQRNKGNFPGRFSGRQFSNSRSEMNVSTLELGDSALYLCASSLTGPSGNTIYFGEGSWLTVV.